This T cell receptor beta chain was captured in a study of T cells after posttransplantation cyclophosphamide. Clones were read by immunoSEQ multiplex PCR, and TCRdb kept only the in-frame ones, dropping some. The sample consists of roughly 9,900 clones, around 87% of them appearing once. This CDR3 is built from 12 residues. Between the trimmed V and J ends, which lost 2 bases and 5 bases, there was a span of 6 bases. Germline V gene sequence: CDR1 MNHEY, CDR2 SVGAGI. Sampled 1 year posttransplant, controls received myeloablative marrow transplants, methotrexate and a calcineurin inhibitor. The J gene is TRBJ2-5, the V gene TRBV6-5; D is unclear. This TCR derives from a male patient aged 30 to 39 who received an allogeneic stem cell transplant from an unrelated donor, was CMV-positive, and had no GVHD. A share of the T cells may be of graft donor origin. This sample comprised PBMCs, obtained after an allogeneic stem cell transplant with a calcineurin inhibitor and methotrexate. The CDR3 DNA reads TGTGCCAGCAGTTACGTGGGCGAGACCCAGTACTTC. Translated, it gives CASSYVGETQYF.